The TCR beta chain described here comes from a study of T cell responses to AZD1222 COVID-19 vaccine (dated by TCRdb to the early 2020s). As for the study more broadly: TCR sequencing was performed for approximately 240 trial participants, of whom 200 to 210 were given two doses of AZD1222 and some 25 were given two doses of MenACWY control vaccine. Trial participants were enrolled by age into 18-55, 56-69 and 70-plus year subgroups, with roughly 160, 29 and 62 TCR-sequenced participants respectively. Broader findings and caveats from the paper: Reportedly, close to half of the unique spike-specific TCRs recognized epitopes lying outside the regions that are mutated in the B.1.351 and B.1.1.7 variants. After two AZD1222 doses, spike-specific TCR breadth and depth were significantly higher than at day 0 and than in MenACWY recipients. Because no day 14 peak-response samples were available, the repertoires could be characterized only after the peak T cell response. Most participants were white British and females outnumbered males, and the authors suggested that clonal diversity may have been underestimated. In the small 56-69-year group, the increase in depth fell short of significance, most likely because of low power. Vaccine-associated CD4 TCRs spanned the whole spike protein, with dominant responses in regions 160-218 and 743-854. Only six AZD1222 recipients were SARS-CoV-2 seropositive at baseline, limiting conclusions about previously exposed vaccinees.

CDR1 and CDR2 are read off the germline V gene as SGHRS and YFSETQ. Its CDR3 holds 15 amino acids, cysteine through phenylalanine. Only the CDR3 part of the read is kept: 45 bases, read in frame from the first base. Cut back by 4 bases and 1 base, the V and J ends lie 11 bases apart. A remark on this clone: This clone's antigen is unknown. Base quality data are lacking; no much larger clone is found one base away.

The CDR3 regions of human TCRbeta chains were subjected to immunosequencing. The authors' pipeline ran thus. Repertoire TCRs were matched against a reference library of SARS-CoV-2-specific TCRs generated with the MIRA antigen-specificity platform. Breadth was defined as the fraction of unique TCRs that were SARS-CoV-2-associated. Depth was defined as the fraction of total T cells that were SARS-CoV-2-associated. Using the MIRA data, every spike-specific TCR was mapped to the spike region that the TCR reacted to and assigned to either a CD4 or a CD8 class. Log10-transformed breadth and depth values were compared by one-way ANOVA with Sidak's multiple comparisons tests. TCRdb retrieved this table from immuneACCESS and kept in-frame rearrangements only. Not all clones are present; in checked studies, unresolved V genes account for under half, and no reason is known for the remainder. The D gene and trimming were derived from the DNA, and the V and J assignments and clone size from that table. The table for this sample lists 140,000 to 150,000 clones; roughly 93% of them were counted only once. The ten biggest clones cover about 12% of the sample.

Explained via the paper, the time point label denotes: sample from adult after SARS-CoV-2 infection, after symptom onset. A couple of convalescent COVID-19 patients, sampled after symptom onset from adults with prior SARS-CoV-2 infection, were also TCR-sequenced for comparison. Sequenced material: peripheral blood, taken after recovery from COVID-19. The chain joins TRBV5-1 to TRBJ2-2, with the D gene not confidently named. The clonotype was recovered from an adult who had recovered from COVID-19. The DNA sequence reads TGCGCCAGCAGCCCTACTATCCTGAACACCGGGGAGCTGTTTTTT. The translation is CASSPTILNTGELFF.